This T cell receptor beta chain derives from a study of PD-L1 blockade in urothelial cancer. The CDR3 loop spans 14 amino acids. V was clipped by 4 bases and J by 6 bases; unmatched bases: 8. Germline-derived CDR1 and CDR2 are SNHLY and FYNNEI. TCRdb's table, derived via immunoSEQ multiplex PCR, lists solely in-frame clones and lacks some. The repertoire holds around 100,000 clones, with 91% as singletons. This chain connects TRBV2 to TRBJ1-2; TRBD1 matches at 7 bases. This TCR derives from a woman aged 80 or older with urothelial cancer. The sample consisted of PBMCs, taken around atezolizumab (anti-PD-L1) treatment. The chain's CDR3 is CASSGRDSTHGYTF. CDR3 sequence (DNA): TGTGCCAGCAGTGGCCGGGACAGCACCCATGGCTACACCTTC.